The clone carrying this T cell receptor (beta chain) was seen repeatedly, ten times or more. One end of the junction varies from germline; a read error may be responsible. The data were obtained in a study of CD8+CD57+ T cells in acquired aplastic anemia. CDR3 and TCR beta VDJ profiling relied on genomic DNA as the template. TCRdb reanalysed the reads using MiXCR and keeps one entry per CDR3 protein. This table has 150,000 to 200,000 distinct CDR3 sequences, over 40% appearing once. Those patients picked for sequencing had displayed CD8+CD57+ cell expansion on flow cytometry. A severe acquired aplastic anemia diagnosis applied to all patients. The sequenced material came from sorted CD4+, CD8+, or CD8+CD57+ T cells (not recorded which) from PBMCs. The TCR originated in a human donor with aplastic anemia.

The CDR3 loop is CASSVGPSSNNEQFF. The CDR3 DNA follows: TGTGCCAGCAGCGTAGGCCCTAGCTCCAACAATGAGCAGTTCTTC. This rearrangement joins TRBV9 to TRBJ2-1; D is perhaps TRBD2 (5 bases). CDR1 is SGDLS, CDR2 YYNGEE, per germline. The CDR3 loop spans 15 amino acids.